Below, 7 T cell receptor beta chains from the same sample are listed, as sequenced in a study of shared clonotypes between healthy human individuals (dated by TCRdb to the early 2020s). The library came from the immunoSEQ multiplex PCR assay. The table comes from immuneACCESS by way of TCRdb, which keeps in-frame sequences with V and J called. Part of the clones is missing from these tables; in studies checked, under half for an unresolved V gene and the rest for unknown reasons. The sample table holds a few million clones, of which just under 95% were seen once. In total, the top ten clones hold around 0.35% of the sample. Sequencing used naive CD4+ T cells from PBMCs. The sample's cell subset or site label, in plain terms: CD45RA+ positively selected. These receptors were taken from a man in his late teens or twenties in good health. Some clones in this sample may be carry-over from other donors' samples.

This rearrangement joins TRBV29-1 to TRBJ1-4; 10 positions match TRBD1. Germline CDR1 reads SQVTM; CDR2 reads ANQGSEA. V shed 7 bases and J 3 bases; nucleotides not matched to a gene: 11. This CDR3 is built from 16 residues. DNA of the CDR3: TGCAGCGCAACTAACCGACAGGGGGCCTCTAATGAAAAACTGTTTTTT. Translation gives CSATNRQGASNEKLFF.

The chain recombines TRBV11-2 with TRBJ1-5; D gene unclear. Germline V CDR1 and CDR2: SGHAT, FQNNGV. V was trimmed by 4 bases and J by 3 bases, leaving 10 bases between them. CDR3 length: 14 amino acids. The CDR3 coding sequence is TGTGCCAGCAGCTCGGGAGATACCAATCAGCCCCAGCATTTT. Amino acids: CASSSGDTNQPQHF.

The CDR3 loop reads CASDSGYSYEQYF. The CDR3 DNA reads TGTGCCAGCGATAGCGGGTACTCCTACGAGCAGTACTTC. This rearrangement joins TRBV6-6 to TRBJ2-7, with 7 nucleotides matching TRBD2. Trimming at V came to 8 bases and at J to 0 bases, leaving 4 bases not matched to a gene. The germline V gene encodes CDR1 MNHNY and CDR2 SVGAGI (reference sequence). This CDR3 region has 13 residues.

Concerning this clone itself: The same CDR3 is also encoded by other DNA sequences in this sample. The chain is built from TRBV19 and TRBJ1-5, with TRBD1 matching over 7 bases. With 5 bases clipped from V and 5 bases from J, the junction kept 3 bases outside the gene matches. CDR3 length: 13 residues. Germline V CDR1 and CDR2: LNHDA, SQIVND (reference sequence). The CDR3 reads CASSSQGDQPQHF. The CDR3 region has the DNA TGTGCCAGTAGTTCCCAGGGGGATCAGCCCCAGCATTTT.

V gene TRBV30 combines with J gene TRBJ2-7; no firm D call. CDR1 and CDR2 from the germline V gene are GTSNPN and SVGIG (reference sequence). This CDR3 has 12 amino acids. V was shortened by 2 bases and J by 0 bases, with 5 bases between the two germline ends. The CDR3 here is CAWSSSSYEQYF. The CDR3 coding sequence is TGTGCCTGGAGTTCCAGCTCCTACGAGCAGTACTTC.

As concerns this clone: Distinct nucleotide sequences in the sample also encode this CDR3. The chain couples TRBV9 to TRBJ1-1; 7 bases line up with TRBD1. The CDR3 sequence is 14 residues long. Germline assignment: CDR1 SGDLS and CDR2 YYNGEE. Germline trimming cut 3 bases from V and 0 bases from J; bases unmatched to any gene: 2. The CDR3 DNA sequence: TGTGCCAGCAGCGAAACAGGGGTGAACACTGAAGCTTTCTTT. Amino acids: CASSETGVNTEAFF.

The chain uses TRBV2 and TRBJ2-2; TRBD2 aligns across 7 bases. The V gene's germline CDR1 is SNHLY and CDR2 FYNNEI. This CDR3 spans 17 amino acids. The V and J ends lost 1 base and 3 bases, in that order; junction bases with no gene match: 8. This CDR3 is CASSEGGRESDTGELFF. CDR3 nucleotides: TGTGCCAGCAGTGAAGGTGGGCGGGAGTCCGACACCGGGGAGCTGTTTTTT.